This TCR beta chain was captured by sequencing in a study of T cells expressing NK-cell markers. The CDR3 has 16 amino acids. Germline lookup yields CDR1 SGHRS and CDR2 YFSETQ. TCRdb re-called the 5' RACE reads; every CDR3 protein appears as one record, without DNA. This sample's clone table lists fewer than 400,000 distinct CDR3 sequences. The sample consisted of blood T cells: a sorted CD56 or NKG2C T cell subset, CD4+ or CD8+ T cells, or bulk PBMC T cells (not recorded which). The source of this sequence is a man between 18 and 69 years old in good health. The chain combines TRBV5-1 with TRBJ2-3; the TRBD2 assignment by TCRdb is unverifiable without DNA. The CDR3 spells CASSLSVAGDSDTQYF.